This T cell receptor (beta chain) was sequenced in a study of T cells after yellow fever vaccination. CDR3 length: 13 amino acids. V shed 4 bases and J shed 4 bases, with 8 bases lying between them. From germline, CDR1 is MNHEY and CDR2 SVGEGT. Via MiXCR, TCRdb re-called the 5' RACE reads, giving one row per CDR3 protein. The sample holds roughly 99,000 distinct CDR3 sequences, 4.5% to 6% seen once. The receptor's source is a man between 18 and 29 years old who received the YFV17D yellow fever vaccine. The material sequenced was CD8+ T cells sorted from PBMCs, taken 10 days after the yellow fever booster vaccination. The chain uses TRBV6-2 or TRBV6-3 and TRBJ1-5; no firm D call. This chain's CDR3 is CASSFPANQPQHF. The CDR3 DNA follows: TGTGCCAGCAGTTTCCCGGCGAATCAGCCCCAGCATTTT.